A single count supports the clone carrying this TCR beta chain. The CDR3 has 16 amino acids. V was clipped by 4 bases and J by 7 bases, with 22 bases between them. CDR1 and CDR2 from the germline V gene are SEHNR and FQNEAQ (reference sequence). This record belongs to a study of blood T cell repertoires in COVID-19. Profiling relied on immunoSEQ multiplex PCR, and the TCRdb table lists in-frame clones only, not all of them. The repertoire holds about 420,000 clones, with around 90% as singletons. This chain links TRBV7-9 with TRBJ1-2; D remains unclear. Sequencing was carried out using peripheral blood. The sequence was collected from a man aged 18 to 30 with COVID-19, enrolled during active disease. Here the CDR3 reads CASSSGEATSGSGYTF. The CDR3 DNA reads as TGTGCCAGCAGCTCGGGAGAGGCGACCTCCGGATCTGGCTACACCTTC.